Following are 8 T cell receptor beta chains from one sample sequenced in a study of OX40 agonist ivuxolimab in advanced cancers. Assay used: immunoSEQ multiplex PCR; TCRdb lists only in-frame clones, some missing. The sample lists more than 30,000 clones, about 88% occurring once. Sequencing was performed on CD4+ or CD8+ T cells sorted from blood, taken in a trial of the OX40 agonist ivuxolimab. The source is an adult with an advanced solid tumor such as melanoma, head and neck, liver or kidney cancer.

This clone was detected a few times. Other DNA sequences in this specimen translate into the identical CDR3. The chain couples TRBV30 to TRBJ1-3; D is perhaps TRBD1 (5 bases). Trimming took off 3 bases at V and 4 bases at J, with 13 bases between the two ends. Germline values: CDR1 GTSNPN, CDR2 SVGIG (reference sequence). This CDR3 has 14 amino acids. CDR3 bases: TGTGCCTGGAGGGCAGGGTCGGCAGGAAACACCATATATTTT. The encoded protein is CAWRAGSAGNTIYF.

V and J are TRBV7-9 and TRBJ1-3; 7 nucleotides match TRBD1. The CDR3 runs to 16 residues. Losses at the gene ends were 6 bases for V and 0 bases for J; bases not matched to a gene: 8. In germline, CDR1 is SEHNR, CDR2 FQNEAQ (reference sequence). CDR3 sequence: CASSKTGDSSGNTIYF. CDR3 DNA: TGTGCCAGCAGTAAAACCGGGGACAGCTCTGGAAACACCATATATTTT.

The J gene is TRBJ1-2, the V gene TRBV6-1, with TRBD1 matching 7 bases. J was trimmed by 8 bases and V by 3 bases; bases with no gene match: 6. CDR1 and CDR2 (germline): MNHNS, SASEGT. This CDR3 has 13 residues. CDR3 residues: CASSETGYGGYTF. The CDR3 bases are TGTGCCAGCAGTGAGACAGGGTACGGCGGCTACACCTTC.

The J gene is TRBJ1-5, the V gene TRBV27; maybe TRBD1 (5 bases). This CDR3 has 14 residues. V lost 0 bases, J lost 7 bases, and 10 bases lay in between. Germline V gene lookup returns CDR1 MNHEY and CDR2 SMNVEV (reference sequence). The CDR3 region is CASSLSGKGQPQHF. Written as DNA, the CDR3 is TGTGCCAGCAGTTTATCAGGGAAGGGGCAGCCCCAGCATTTT.

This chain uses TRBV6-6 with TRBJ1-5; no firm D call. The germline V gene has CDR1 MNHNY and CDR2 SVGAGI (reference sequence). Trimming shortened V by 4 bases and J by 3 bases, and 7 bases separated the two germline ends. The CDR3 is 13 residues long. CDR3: CASSSLSNQPQHF. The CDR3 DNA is TGTGCCAGCAGTTCCTTATCCAATCAGCCCCAGCATTTT.

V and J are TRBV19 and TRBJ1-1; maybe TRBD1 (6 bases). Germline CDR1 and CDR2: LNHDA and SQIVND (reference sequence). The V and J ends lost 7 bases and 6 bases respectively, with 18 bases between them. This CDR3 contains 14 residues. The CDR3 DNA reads TGTGCCAGTACCTCGGACAGAGTTTCCCCTGAAGCTTTCTTT. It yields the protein CASTSDRVSPEAFF.

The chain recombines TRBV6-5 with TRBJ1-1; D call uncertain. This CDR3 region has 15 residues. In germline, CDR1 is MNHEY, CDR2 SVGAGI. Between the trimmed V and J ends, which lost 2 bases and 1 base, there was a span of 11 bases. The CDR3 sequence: CASSYDGAGNTEAFF. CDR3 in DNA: TGTGCCAGCAGTTACGATGGCGCAGGGAACACTGAAGCTTTCTTT.

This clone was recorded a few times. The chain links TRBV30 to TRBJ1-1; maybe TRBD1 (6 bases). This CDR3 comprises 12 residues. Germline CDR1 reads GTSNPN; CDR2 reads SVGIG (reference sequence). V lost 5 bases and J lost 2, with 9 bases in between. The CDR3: CAWAGDNTEAFF. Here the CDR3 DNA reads TGTGCCTGGGCAGGGGATAACACTGAAGCTTTCTTT. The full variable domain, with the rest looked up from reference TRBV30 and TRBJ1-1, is SQTIHQWPATLVQPVGSPLSLECTVEGTSNPNLYWYRQAAGRGLQLLFYSVGIGQISSEVPQNLSASRPQDRQFILSSKKLLLSDSGFYLCAWAGDNTEAFFGQGTRLTVV.